This T cell receptor beta chain derives from a study of cytomegalovirus exposure and HLA in healthy donors. Study outcomes and limitations: Overall, approximately 150 TCR beta chains were annotated as cytomegalovirus-associated.

Libraries were prepared by immunoSEQ multiplex PCR; TCRdb keeps only in-frame clonotypes and omits some of them. The sample has about 170,000 clones, about nine tenths seen once. Germline CDR1 reads SGHDT; CDR2 reads YYEEEE. The CDR3 loop spans 12 amino acids. Trimming cost V 0 bases and J 7 bases, with 7 bases left between them. As to this clone: Its matching antigen is unknown.

The chain links TRBV5-6 to TRBJ1-2, with D unclear. Sequencing used PBMCs. This clonotype originated in a woman aged 25 to 39 in good health and CMV-seronegative. The CDR3 reads CASSLGSSGYTF. CDR3 nucleotide sequence: TGTGCCAGCAGCTTGGGCAGTTCTGGCTACACCTTC.